Listed below are T cell receptor beta chains from one sample, sequenced in a study of blood T cell repertoires in COVID-19. Some clones are missing from TCRdb's copy, which holds only in-frame ones; the method was immunoSEQ multiplex PCR. The table has fewer than 150,000 clones, approximately 87% seen once. The sequenced sample was peripheral blood. The receptor source for this set is a woman between 40 and 50 years old with acute or convalescent COVID-19. Each CDR3 is given with its conserved first and last residue.

j_gene | len | v_gene | CDR3aa
TRBJ2-1 | 17 | TRBV6-4 | CASSDCLADLPYNEQFF
TRBJ1-4 | 15 | TRBV7-2 | CASSTHLLEGEKLFF
TRBJ2-3 | 12 | TRBV30 | CAWSPNSDTQYF
TRBJ1-3 | 13 | TRBV7-9 | CASSLGSGNTIYF
TRBJ2-7 | 13 | TRBV6-5 | CASRPGQPYEQYF
TRBJ2-3 | 14 | TRBV7-2 | CATRTGFRTDTQYF
TRBJ2-7 | 14 | TRBV5-1 | CASSKGQGLGEQYF
TRBJ1-2 | 10 | TRBV30 | CAREHYGYTF
TRBJ1-5 | 13 | TRBV4-1 | CASSQDGFQPQHF
TRBJ2-7 | 17 | TRBV4-3 | CASSRELSGGYSYEQYF
TRBJ2-3 | 15 | TRBV7-3 | CASSSLAGGTDTQYF
TRBJ1-5 | 13 | TRBV2 | CASSNEANQPQHF
TRBJ2-3 | 13 | TRBV18 | CASSPQDRGTQYF
TRBJ2-7 | 17 | TRBV4-3 | CASSSGGGGRGIYEQYF
TRBJ1-1 | 15 | TRBV29-1 | CSADGQGARPTEAFF
TRBJ2-5 | 16 | TRBV27 | CASSSLGSGTQETQYF